This T cell receptor beta chain stems from a study of T-cell reconstitution after alpha-beta-depleted transplantation in children. A few counts support this clonotype. It was with unique molecular identifiers that the TCRbeta library was prepared. TCRdb independently ran MiXCR on the PCR reads; one entry per CDR3 protein. The data show a few hundred thousand distinct CDR3 sequences, 15% to 20% seen once. Trimming took 2 bases from V and 5 from J; bases not matched to a gene: 7. Germline V gene data show CDR1 as SGHAT and CDR2 as FQDESV (reference sequence). The CDR3 extends over 15 amino acids. Sequences were derived from PBMCs from the stem cell graft donor, sampled from the stem cell graft. This TCR was recovered from a human donor who donated a stem cell graft to a child with acute lymphoblastic leukemia. The chain combines TRBV11-1 with TRBJ2-7; 9 bases align to TRBD1. Here the CDR3 reads CASSLIQGAPHEQYF. The CDR3 DNA reads as TGTGCCAGCAGCTTAATACAGGGGGCTCCCCACGAGCAGTACTTC. The full variable domain, its missing parts supplied by reference TRBV11-1 and TRBJ2-7, is EAEVAQSPRYKITEKSQAVAFWCDPISGHATLYWYRQILGQGPELLVQFQDESVVDDSQLPKDRFSAERLKGVDSTLKIQPAELGDSAMYLCASSLIQGAPHEQYFGPGTRLTVT.